This TCR beta chain was recorded in a study of vaccination effects on CD4 cells after COVID-19 (dated by TCRdb to between 2022 and 2023). A note on the overall study: Two doses of either the BNT162b2 or the mRNA-1273 mRNA SARS-CoV-2 vaccine were administered to participants. SARS-CoV-2 spike-specific CD4+ TCR repertoires were compared before and after mRNA vaccination in COVID-19 convalescent patients and in infection-naive vaccine recipients. Altogether, some 11 COVID-19 convalescent patients and 4 SARS-CoV-2-naive healthy vaccine recipients made up the full study. Cultures from other donors in the study were sequenced with the Oncomine TCR Beta short-read assay on an Illumina iSeq 100.

In the ViraFEST assay, PBMC were stimulated with viral peptide pools, and antigen-specific CD4+ T cell clonotypes were then identified by expansion using TCR sequencing. After less than 13 days of culture, CD4+ T cells were isolated with the EasySep CD4+ T cell isolation kit. Healthy vaccine recipients had no prior SARS-CoV-2 infection, confirmed by negative nucleocapsid antibodies before and after vaccination. A few million PBMC per well were cultured with approximately 10 ug/ml peptides in IMDM containing approximately 4.7% human AB serum, 8.5 to 10 IU/ml IL-2 and gentamicin. On days 3 and 7, half of the culture medium was replaced with fresh IL-2-containing medium. Unless noted otherwise, every peptide stimulation condition was cultured in triplicate wells. PBMC were separated from whole blood using Ficoll-Paque Plus gradient centrifugation and were then either cryopreserved at -140C or used fresh. The spike proteins of SARS-CoV-2 and of the common cold coronaviruses HCoV-NL63, HCoV-OC43 and HCoV-229E were spanned by overlapping peptide pools. Genomic DNA was extracted from cultured CD4+ T cells with the QIAamp micro DNA kit.

Overall results and qualifications from the work: In healthy vaccine recipients, vaccine-induced clones were almost all SARS-CoV-2 mono-reactive, with only 1 of 255 cross-reactive with common cold coronaviruses. Limitations of the study were the small number of convalescent patients and the absence of early post-infection timepoints. Both infection-induced and vaccine-induced clones contracted markedly at late post-vaccination timepoints, which is consistent with waning T cell responses.

Libraries were prepared through the immunoSEQ multiplex PCR assay. TCR beta CDR3 sequencing was performed on DNA from the cultured, isolated CD4+ T cells. The authors' pipeline ran thus. Non-productive TCR sequences were removed and reads were trimmed to the CDR3 region, keeping CDR3s of at least 7 amino acids. Antigen-specific clonotypes were identified using the MANAFEST web app by comparison of expansion in peptide wells against reference cultures. Positive clones required FDR<0.05 expansion versus reference and all other wells, odds ratio above 5, and frequency above 0.1% in two replicate wells. A clonotype was called cross-reactive if it was significantly expanded both in SARS-CoV-2 spike wells and in at least one common cold coronavirus spike condition. CDR3 similarity was assessed by Levenshtein distance with the stringdist R package, and unrooted trees were built with ape in R 3.6.1. This is the immuneACCESS table as TCRdb keeps it, with only in-frame sequences that have V and J called. A part of the clones is gone; compared with another copy, unresolved V genes explain less than half, and the rest is unexplained. Clonal size and the V and J genes are those of that table, whereas D and trimming came from the DNA. Counted in this sample were about 20,000 clones; approximately 72% of them appeared once. Together, the top ten hold 7.5% to 9.5% of the sample.

Turning to this clone: There is no known antigen for this receptor. No clone much larger than this one lies a single base away; base qualities are absent.

Taken from cysteine to phenylalanine, the CDR3 has 14 residues. Just CDR3 DNA is preserved here, 42 bases in frame from base 1. Taken from the germline V gene (reference sequence), the CDR1 and CDR2 loops are MNHEY and SMNVEV. From V the trimming removes 6 bases and from J it removes 2 bases, while the gene matches leave 5 bases of the junction unaccounted for. The source material was CD4+ T cells from PBMCs cultured with HCoV-NL63 spike peptides, sampled before COVID-19 vaccination. According to the study, the label for this sample's cell subset or site signals: HCoV-NL63 spike overlapping peptide pool stimulation. The chain is encoded by TRBV27 joined to TRBJ2-3; TRBD1 aligns with 7 central bases. This TCR was recovered from a human donor who received a COVID-19 vaccine. The CDR3: CASSWDRDTDTQYF. The nucleotides read TGTGCCAGCAGCTGGGACAGAGACACAGATACGCAGTATTTT.